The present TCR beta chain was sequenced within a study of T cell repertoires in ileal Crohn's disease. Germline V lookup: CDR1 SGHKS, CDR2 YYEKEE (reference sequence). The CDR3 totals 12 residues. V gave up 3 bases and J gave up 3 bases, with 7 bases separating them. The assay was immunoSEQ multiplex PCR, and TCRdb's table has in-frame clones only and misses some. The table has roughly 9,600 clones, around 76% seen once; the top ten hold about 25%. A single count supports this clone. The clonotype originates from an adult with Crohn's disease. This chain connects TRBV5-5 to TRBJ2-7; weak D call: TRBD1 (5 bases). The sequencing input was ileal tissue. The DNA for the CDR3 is TGTGCCAGCAGCTCCGACAGCTACGAGCAGTACTTC. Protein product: CASSSDSYEQYF.